This T cell receptor beta chain was recovered during a study of monozygotic twins with cystic fibrosis. Background on the study: Library input was about 3 micrograms of fragmented DNA, with about 15 PCR cycles.

Germline V gene sequence: CDR1 SGHRS, CDR2 YFSETQ. This CDR3 comprises 14 residues. With V trimmed by 4 bases and J by 3 bases, 5 bases remained unmatched. The data were produced by immunoSEQ multiplex PCR, yet TCRdb's version contains in-frame clones alone and is incomplete. The sample holds 35,000 or so clones, under 90% seen once. A remark on this clone: Its antigen remains unidentified.

Study-level points and caveats: V usage most resembled the co-twin in 13 of 16 pairs. Unrelated CF individuals shared fewer identical clonotypes than monozygotic CF twins. The repertoire was suggested to be naive-dominated, clonality median about 0.009.

Sequenced: blood. This TCR was sampled from a girl aged 2 to 9 with cystic fibrosis. The V call is TRBV5-1, the J call TRBJ2-7; 9 bases are shared with TRBD1. CDR3 loop: CASSLGQGGYEQYF. For the CDR3, the DNA is TGCGCCAGCAGCCTGGGACAGGGAGGCTACGAGCAGTACTTC. Supplemented by reference TRBV5-1 and TRBJ2-7, the full variable domain reads KAGVTQTPRYLIKTRGQQVTLSCSPISGHRSVSWYQQTPGQGLQFLFEYFSETQRNKGNFPGRFSGRQFSNSRSEMNVSTLELGDSALYLCASSLGQGGYEQYFGPGTRLTVT.